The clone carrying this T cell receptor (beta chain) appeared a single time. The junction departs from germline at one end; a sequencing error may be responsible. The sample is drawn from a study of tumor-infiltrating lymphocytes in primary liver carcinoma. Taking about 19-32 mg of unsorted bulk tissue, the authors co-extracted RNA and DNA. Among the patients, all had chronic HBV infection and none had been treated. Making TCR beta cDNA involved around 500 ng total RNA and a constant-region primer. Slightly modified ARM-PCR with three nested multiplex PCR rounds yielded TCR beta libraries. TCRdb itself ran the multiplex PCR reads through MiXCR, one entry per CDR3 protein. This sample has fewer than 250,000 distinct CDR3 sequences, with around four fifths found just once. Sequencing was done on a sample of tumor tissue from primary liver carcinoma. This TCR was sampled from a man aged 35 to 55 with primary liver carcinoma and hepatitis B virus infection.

In DNA, the CDR3 is TGCGCCAGTAGCTTGGAGAGCCAGGGGGGAGCAAGAAACACCATATATTTT. This codes for CASSLESQGGARNTIYF. The chain joins TRBV5-1 to TRBJ1-3; 7 nucleotides agree with TRBD1. The CDR3 has 17 amino acids. Germline CDR1 and CDR2: SGHRS and YFSETQ.